This T cell receptor beta chain derives from a study of blood T cells in healthy people across ages. It was with a sample-barcoded 5' primer and a J-beta primer mix that a second PCR of roughly 6 to 11 cycles was run. Any given sample supplied a minimum of 3 million CDR3-containing paired-end reads. A single record per CDR3 protein comes from TCRdb applying MiXCR to the 5' RACE reads. The profile covers 550,000 to 700,000 distinct CDR3 sequences, with roughly 29% appearing a single time and around 20% taken by the ten largest. The study, taken as a whole, reports: It was not known whether donors were CMV positive (a possible confounder of expanded clonotype changes).

Each donor had approximately 10 milliliters of peripheral blood drawn. Every sample gave at least 5.5 micrograms of total RNA when it was extracted. A note on this clonotype: Its antigen is not known.

CDR1 and CDR2 (germline): SGHAT, FQNNGV. Trimming took off 6 bases at V and 8 bases at J, with 13 bases between the two ends. The CDR3 length is 12 residues. Sequencing was performed on blood. This TCR derives from a woman in her 70s in good health. The chain combines TRBV11-2 with TRBJ1-1; D unresolved. The CDR3 nucleotides read TGTGCCAGCAGAAACACACCCTGGGAAGCTTTCTTT. This codes for CASRNTPWEAFF.